This is a list of T cell receptor beta chains from one sample in a study of blood T cell repertoires in COVID-19. Clones were sequenced by immunoSEQ multiplex PCR, and TCRdb holds only the in-frame ones, with some missing. The sample shows roughly 150,000 clones, around 80% of them seen only once. The sequencing input was peripheral blood. All receptors come from a man in his fifties or sixties with acute or convalescent COVID-19. CDR3s include the opening cysteine and the closing phenylalanine or tryptophan. The D gene is left open where the match is weak. A row's size may be missing; if present it is once, few, many or a size class.

D gene,J gene,V gene,clone size,CDR3 protein,CDR3 DNA
NA,TRBJ2-2,TRBV7-9,NA,CASSLGSADTGELFF,TGTGCCAGCAGCTTAGGTAGCGCAGACACCGGGGAGCTGTTTTTT
TRBD1,TRBJ2-3,TRBV7-2,NA,CATSRDRGADTQYF,TGTGCCACTAGCCGGGACAGGGGAGCCGATACGCAGTATTTT
NA,TRBJ2-2,TRBV19,NA,CASSSGGRTGELFF,TGTGCCAGTAGTTCGGGGGGCCGGACCGGGGAGCTGTTTTTT
NA,TRBJ2-3,TRBV7-9,NA,CASSLTGIRGTDTQYF,TGTGCCAGCAGCCTCACAGGTATTCGGGGCACAGATACGCAGTATTTT
TRBD2,TRBJ2-1,TRBV5-1,NA,CASSQQTSGSIEQFF,TGCGCCAGCAGCCAACAGACTAGCGGGAGTATCGAGCAGTTCTTC
NA,TRBJ2-5,TRBV28,NA,CASSLGQGLETQYF,TGTGCCAGCAGTTTAGGTCAGGGCTTGGAGACCCAGTACTTC
TRBD1,TRBJ2-7,TRBV6-5,NA,CASSLDRAYEQYF,TGTGCCAGCAGTTTGGACAGGGCCTACGAGCAGTACTTC
TRBD2,TRBJ2-7,TRBV28,few,CASSSGGSDYEQYF,TGTGCCAGCAGTTCGGGAGGGTCAGACTACGAGCAGTACTTC
TRBD1,TRBJ2-7,TRBV7-8,once,CASSQGQPGSYEQYF,TGTGCCAGCAGCCAGGGACAGCCAGGAAGCTACGAGCAGTACTTC
NA,TRBJ1-3,TRBV6-6,NA,CASSYGRGNTIYF,TGTGCCAGCAGTTACGGCAGGGGAAACACCATATATTTT
TRBD2,TRBJ2-1,TRBV4-1,NA,CASSRNLNSGRAGYLF,TGCGCCAGCAGCAGGAATTTAAATAGCGGGAGGGCCGGTTACCTCTTC
TRBD2,TRBJ2-7,TRBV30,few,CAWSRQLLAGETYEQYF,TGTGCCTGGAGTCGGCAGCTATTAGCGGGAGAGACCTACGAGCAGTACTTC
NA,TRBJ2-2,TRBV30,once,CAWSVGVGPGGGELFF,TGTGCCTGGAGTGTAGGCGTTGGTCCAGGAGGGGGGGAGCTGTTTTTT
TRBD2,TRBJ2-1,TRBV11-2,NA,CASSSGTSGFYNEQFF,TGTGCCAGCAGCTCGGGGACTAGCGGGTTTTACAATGAGCAGTTCTTC
TRBD1,TRBJ1-1,TRBV18,NA,CASLNRGANTEAFF,TGTGCCAGCCTGAACAGGGGGGCGAACACTGAAGCTTTCTTT
NA,TRBJ2-5,TRBV4-1,NA,CASSQGGGGETQYF,TGCGCCAGCAGCCAAGGGGGAGGGGGGGAGACCCAGTACTTC
TRBD2,TRBJ2-5,TRBV7-3,NA,CASSFGREETQYF,TGTGCCAGCAGCTTCGGGAGGGAAGAGACCCAGTACTTC
NA,TRBJ2-1,TRBV4-1,many,CASQSSAAYNEQFF,TGCGCCAGCCAGTCTAGCGCCGCCTACAATGAGCAGTTCTTC
TRBD1,TRBJ1-5,TRBV5-6,NA,CASSWRQGGNQPQHF,TGTGCCAGCAGCTGGAGACAGGGGGGCAATCAGCCCCAGCATTTT
NA,TRBJ1-3,TRBV6-5,once,CATRDSNSGNTIYF,TGTGCCACCAGGGACTCAAACTCTGGAAACACCATATATTTT
NA,TRBJ2-7,TRBV6-1,NA,CASSEGQVSSEQYF,TGTGCCAGCAGTGAAGGACAGGTATCCTCCGAGCAGTACTTC
TRBD1,TRBJ2-7,TRBV7-2,NA,CASSDGQGWEQYF,TGTGCCAGCAGCGATGGACAGGGGTGGGAGCAGTACTTC
NA,TRBJ2-1,TRBV5-1,NA,CASSLGDSYNEQFF,TGCGCCAGCAGCTTGGGTGATAGCTACAATGAGCAGTTCTTC
TRBD1,TRBJ1-3,TRBV5-6,NA,CASSRTGAGNTIYF,TGTGCCAGCAGCCGGACAGGGGCTGGAAACACCATATATTTT
NA,TRBJ2-1,TRBV19,NA,CASSSGGYEQFF,TGTGCCAGTAGTAGTGGGGGCTATGAGCAGTTCTTC
NA,TRBJ2-3,TRBV24-1,NA,CATEGAETDTQYF,TGTGCCACCGAGGGCGCAGAAACAGATACGCAGTATTTT
NA,TRBJ2-5,TRBV3-1/TRBV3-2,NA,CASSHTGSQTQETQYF,TGTGCCAGCAGCCACACAGGGAGCCAAACTCAAGAGACCCAGTACTTC
TRBD1,TRBJ1-4,TRBV28,NA,CASREGGQNEKLFF,TGTGCCAGCAGGGAGGGGGGACAGAATGAAAAACTGTTTTTT
NA,TRBJ2-7,TRBV4-1,NA,CASSQGAGFSYEQYF,TGCGCCAGCAGCCAAGGGGCGGGGTTCTCCTACGAGCAGTACTTC
TRBD1,TRBJ2-7,TRBV19,NA,CASRRQGDSYEQYF,TGTGCCAGTAGGAGACAGGGGGACTCCTACGAGCAGTACTTC
NA,TRBJ1-5,TRBV4-1,NA,CASSQDSGGGQPQHF,TGCGCCAGCAGCCAAGATTCGGGAGGAGGGCAGCCCCAGCATTTT
TRBD1,TRBJ1-4,TRBV9,once,CASSVQGGGQEKLFF,TGTGCCAGCAGCGTACAGGGGGGTGGTCAGGAAAAACTGTTTTTT
TRBD1,TRBJ2-7,TRBV10-2,NA,CASSDRQGAHEQYF,TGCGCCAGCAGTGACAGACAGGGGGCCCACGAGCAGTACTTC
NA,TRBJ1-5,TRBV4-1,few,CASSPREGNQPQHF,TGCGCCAGCAGCCCCCGAGAGGGCAATCAGCCCCAGCATTTT
NA,TRBJ2-3,TRBV6-5,NA,CASSSRQVDTQYF,TGTGCCAGCAGTTCCCGACAGGTAGATACGCAGTATTTT
TRBD1,TRBJ1-1,TRBV25-1,NA,CASSERGTGSFTEAFF,TGTGCCAGCAGTGAAAGGGGGACAGGGTCGTTCACTGAAGCTTTCTTT
TRBD2,TRBJ2-3,TRBV5-4,NA,CASSGGRRTSGGPGDTQYF,TGTGCCAGCAGCGGGGGGAGAAGGACTAGCGGAGGACCTGGGGATACGCAGTATTTT
NA,TRBJ2-7,TRBV3-1/TRBV3-2,many,CASSQFNSYEQYF,TGTGCCAGCAGCCAATTCAACTCGTACGAGCAGTACTTC
NA,TRBJ2-7,TRBV28,NA,CASRSPQGGEQYF,TGTGCCAGCAGAAGCCCCCAGGGAGGCGAGCAGTACTTC
NA,TRBJ1-2,TRBV7-6,once,CASSMGDGGDYGYTF,TGTGCCAGCAGCATGGGTGATGGAGGGGACTATGGCTACACCTTC
NA,TRBJ1-1,TRBV10-3,NA,CAISESPGIGAFF,TGTGCCATCAGTGAGTCCCCGGGGATAGGGGCTTTCTTT
NA,TRBJ1-2,TRBV7-9,NA,CASSGSDGSYYGYTF,TGTGCCAGCAGCGGTAGTGACGGGTCTTACTATGGCTACACCTTC